In this sample, the clone carrying this T cell receptor (beta chain) is medium-sized (0.01 to 0.1%). This record comes from a study of blood T cell repertoires in COVID-19. For the study at large: Sources were T cells, B-cell-depleted T cells, or PBMCs; the material itself was cDNA or gDNA.

Original handling: Using reference gene primer amplification, nucleated cell counts were estimated. Assay used: immunoSEQ multiplex PCR; TCRdb lists only in-frame clones, some missing. The V and J calls and clone size are taken from that table; D and trimming were inferred from the DNA. The sample yields around 40,000 clones, 88% seen once. The origin of this receptor is a human donor in a cohort sampled during active COVID-19. The specimen sequenced was peripheral blood.

The CDR3 loop reads CASSMVLNYNEQFF. In DNA, the CDR3 is TGTGCCAGTAGTATGGTACTGAACTACAATGAGCAGTTCTTC. The chain is built from TRBV19 and TRBJ2-1; D uncertain. This CDR3 region has 14 residues. The V end was cut by 3 bases, the J end by 3 bases, with 9 bases between. Germline V CDR1 and CDR2: LNHDA, SQIVND (reference sequence).